Reported below is one T cell receptor beta chain. The data stem from a study of blood T cell repertoires in COVID-19. The overall study: The United States, Italy and Spain provided the acute and convalescent COVID-19 samples.

Germline values: CDR1 GTSNPN, CDR2 SVGIG (reference sequence). The CDR3 runs to 15 residues. Trimming removed 1 base at V and 1 base at J, with 13 bases between. Here immunoSEQ multiplex PCR was the method, and the copy in TCRdb shows in-frame clones only, minus some. There are 400,000 to 450,000 clones in the sample; approximately 90% occur only once, and around 1.5% lies in the top ten. The specimen was peripheral blood. The clonotype was recovered from a woman between 40 and 55 years old with COVID-19, enrolled during active disease. This rearrangement joins TRBV30 to TRBJ1-1; D might be TRBD1 (6 bases). CDR3 protein: CAWSEVGQPNTEAFF. In DNA, the CDR3 is TGTGCCTGGAGTGAGGTTGGACAGCCGAACACTGAAGCTTTCTTT.